This T cell receptor beta chain was profiled in a study of shared clonotypes between healthy human individuals. Study details: Researchers drew samples from two women and a few men aged 18 to 49. Regarding the study as a whole: Expectations were that clonotype sharing among donors would be affected by sequencing depth.

As regards this clone: Its cognate antigen is unknown.

When replicate PCRs were run on unsorted PBMC, they used approximately 290 ng DNA, 30,000 to 35,000 T cell genomes. Sequenced by immunoSEQ multiplex PCR; TCRdb stores in-frame clones only, minus some. The sample carries fewer than 550,000 clones, over 60% recorded once. The sample taken for sequencing was PBMCs. The TCR was taken from a woman between 35 and 50 years old in good health. Some clones in this sample may be carry-over from other donors' samples.

The CDR3 loop reads CASSRQGGKNEKLFF. The CDR3 DNA reads as TGTGCCAGCAGTAGACAGGGAGGGAAGAATGAAAAACTGTTTTTT. V is TRBV2 and J is TRBJ1-4, with 7 bases matching TRBD1. The ends lost 5 bases at V and 5 bases at J; junction bases unmatched: 8. The CDR3 totals 15 residues. The germline V gene has CDR1 SNHLY and CDR2 FYNNEI.